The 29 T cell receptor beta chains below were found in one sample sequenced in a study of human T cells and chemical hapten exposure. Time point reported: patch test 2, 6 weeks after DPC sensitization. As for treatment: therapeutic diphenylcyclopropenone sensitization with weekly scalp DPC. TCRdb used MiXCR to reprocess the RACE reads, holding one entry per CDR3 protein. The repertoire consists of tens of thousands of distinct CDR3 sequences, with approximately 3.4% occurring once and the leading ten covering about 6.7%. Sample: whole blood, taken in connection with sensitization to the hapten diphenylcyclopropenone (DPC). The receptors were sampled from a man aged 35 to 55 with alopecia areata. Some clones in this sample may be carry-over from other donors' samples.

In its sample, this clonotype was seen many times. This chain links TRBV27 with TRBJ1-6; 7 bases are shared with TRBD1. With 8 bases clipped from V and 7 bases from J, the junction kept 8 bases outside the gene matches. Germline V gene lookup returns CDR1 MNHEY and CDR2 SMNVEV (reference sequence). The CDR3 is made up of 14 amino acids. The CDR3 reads CASGGGGRNSPLHF. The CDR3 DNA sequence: TGTGCCAGCGGGGGAGGGGGCCGAAATTCACCCCTCCACTTT.

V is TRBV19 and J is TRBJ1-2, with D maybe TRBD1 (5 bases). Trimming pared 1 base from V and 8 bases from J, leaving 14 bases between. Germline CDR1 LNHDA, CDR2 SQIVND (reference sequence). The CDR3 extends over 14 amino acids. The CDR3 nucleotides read TGTGCCAGTAGTATAGGGGGCAGGGACGGCGGCTACACCTTC. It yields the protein CASSIGGRDGGYTF. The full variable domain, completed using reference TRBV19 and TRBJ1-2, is DGGITQSPKYLFRKEGQNVTLSCEQNLNHDAMYWYRQDPGQGLRLIYYSQIVNDFQKGDIAEGYSVSREKKESFPLTVTSAQKNPTAFYLCASSIGGRDGGYTFGSGTRLTVV.

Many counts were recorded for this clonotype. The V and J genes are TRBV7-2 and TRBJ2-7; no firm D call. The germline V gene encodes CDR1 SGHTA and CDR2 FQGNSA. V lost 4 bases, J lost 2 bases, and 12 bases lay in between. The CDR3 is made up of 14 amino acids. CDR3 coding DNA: TGTGCCAGCAGCTCAAACCAGGTAGCCTACGAGCAGTACTTC. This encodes CASSSNQVAYEQYF.

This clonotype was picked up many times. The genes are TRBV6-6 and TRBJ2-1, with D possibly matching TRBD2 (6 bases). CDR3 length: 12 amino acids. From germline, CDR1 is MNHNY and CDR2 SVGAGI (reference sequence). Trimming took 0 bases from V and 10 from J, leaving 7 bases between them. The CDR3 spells CASSYSGGEQFF. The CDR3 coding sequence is TGTGCCAGCAGTTACTCTGGGGGGGAGCAGTTCTTC.

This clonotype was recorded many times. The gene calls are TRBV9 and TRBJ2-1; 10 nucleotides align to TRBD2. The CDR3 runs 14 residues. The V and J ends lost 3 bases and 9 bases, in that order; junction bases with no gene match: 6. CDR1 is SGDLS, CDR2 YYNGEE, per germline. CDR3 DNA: TGTGCCAGCAGCGCTAGCGGGAGAGGTTCTGAGCAGTTCTTC. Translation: CASSASGRGSEQFF.

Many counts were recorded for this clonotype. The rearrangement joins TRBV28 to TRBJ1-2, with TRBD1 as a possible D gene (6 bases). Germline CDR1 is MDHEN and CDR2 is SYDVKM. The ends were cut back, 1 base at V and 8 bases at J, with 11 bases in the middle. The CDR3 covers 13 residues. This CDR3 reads CASSLLQGQGYTF. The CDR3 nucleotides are TGTGCCAGCAGTTTATTACAGGGTCAAGGCTACACCTTC.

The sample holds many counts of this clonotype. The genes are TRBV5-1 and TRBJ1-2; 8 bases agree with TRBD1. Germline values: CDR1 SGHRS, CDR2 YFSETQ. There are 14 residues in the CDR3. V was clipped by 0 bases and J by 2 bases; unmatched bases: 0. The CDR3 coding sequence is TGCGCCAGCAGCTTGGGACAGGGGAACTATGGCTACACCTTC. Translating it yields CASSLGQGNYGYTF.

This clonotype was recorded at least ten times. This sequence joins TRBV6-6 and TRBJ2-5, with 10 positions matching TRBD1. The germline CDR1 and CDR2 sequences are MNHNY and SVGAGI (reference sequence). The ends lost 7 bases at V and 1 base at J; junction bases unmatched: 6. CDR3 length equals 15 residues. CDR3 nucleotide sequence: TGTGCCAGCATCCTCCGGGACAGGGGCCAAGAGACCCAGTACTTC. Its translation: CASILRDRGQETQYF.

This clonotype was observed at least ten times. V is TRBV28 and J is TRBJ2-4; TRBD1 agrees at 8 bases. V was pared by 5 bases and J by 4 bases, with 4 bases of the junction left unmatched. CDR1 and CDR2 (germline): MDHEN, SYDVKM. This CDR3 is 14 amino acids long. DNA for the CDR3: TGTGCCAGCAGTATTACAGGGGGAAAAAACATTCAGTACTTC. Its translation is CASSITGGKNIQYF. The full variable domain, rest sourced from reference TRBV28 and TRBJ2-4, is DVKVTQSSRYLVKRTGEKVFLECVQDMDHENMFWYRQDPGLGLRLIYFSYDVKMKEKGDIPEGYSVSREKKERFSLILESASTNQTSMYLCASSITGGKNIQYFGAGTRLSVL.

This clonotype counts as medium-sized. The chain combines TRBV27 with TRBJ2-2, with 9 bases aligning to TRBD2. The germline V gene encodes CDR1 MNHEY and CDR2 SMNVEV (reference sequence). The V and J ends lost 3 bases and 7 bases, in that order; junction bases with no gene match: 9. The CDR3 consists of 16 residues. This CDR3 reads CASSFFSGGRSGELFF. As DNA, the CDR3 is TGTGCCAGCAGTTTCTTTAGCGGGGGACGGAGCGGGGAGCTGTTTTTT.

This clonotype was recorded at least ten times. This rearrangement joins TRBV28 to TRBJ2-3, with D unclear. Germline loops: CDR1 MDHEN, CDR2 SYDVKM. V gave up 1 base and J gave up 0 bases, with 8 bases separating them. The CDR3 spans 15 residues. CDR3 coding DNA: TGTGCCAGCAGTTTATCTGCCGGGAGCACAGATACGCAGTATTTT. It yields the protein CASSLSAGSTDTQYF.

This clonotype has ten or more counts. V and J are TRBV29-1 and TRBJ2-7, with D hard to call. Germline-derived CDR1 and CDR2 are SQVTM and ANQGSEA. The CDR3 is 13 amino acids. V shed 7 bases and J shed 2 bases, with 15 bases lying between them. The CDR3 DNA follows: TGCAGCGCCGTCAGCGTCACGACCTACGAGCAGTACTTC. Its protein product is CSAVSVTTYEQYF.

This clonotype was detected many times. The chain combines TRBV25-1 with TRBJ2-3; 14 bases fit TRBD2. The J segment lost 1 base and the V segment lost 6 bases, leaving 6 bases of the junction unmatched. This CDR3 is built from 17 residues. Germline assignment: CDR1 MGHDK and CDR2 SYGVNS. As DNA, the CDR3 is TGTGCCAGCAGCCTATTGGGACTAGCGGGAGGCACAGATACGCAGTATTTT. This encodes CASSLLGLAGGTDTQYF.

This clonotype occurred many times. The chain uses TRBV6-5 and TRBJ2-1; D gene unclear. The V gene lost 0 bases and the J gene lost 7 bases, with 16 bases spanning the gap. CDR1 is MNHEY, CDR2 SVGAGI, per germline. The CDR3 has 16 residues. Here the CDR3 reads CASSYSFTALQNEQFF. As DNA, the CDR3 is TGTGCCAGCAGTTACTCGTTTACCGCTTTACAGAATGAGCAGTTCTTC.

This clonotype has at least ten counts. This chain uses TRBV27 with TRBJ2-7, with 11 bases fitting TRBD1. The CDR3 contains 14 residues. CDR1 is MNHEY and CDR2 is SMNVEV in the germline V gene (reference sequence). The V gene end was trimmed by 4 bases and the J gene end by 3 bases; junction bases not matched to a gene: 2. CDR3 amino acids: CASSSGTGGYEQYF. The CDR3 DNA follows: TGTGCCAGCAGTTCCGGGACAGGGGGCTACGAGCAGTACTTC.

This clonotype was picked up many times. The CDR3 DNA is TGTGCCAGCAGTTACATGACAGGCAATCAGCCCCAGCATTTT. Its translation is CASSYMTGNQPQHF. The chain carries TRBV6-6 and TRBJ1-5; a weak D match, TRBD1 (5 bases). The CDR3 runs 14 residues. The germline gives CDR1 MNHNY, CDR2 SVGAGI (reference sequence). V lost 2 bases, J lost 2 bases, and 7 bases lay in between.

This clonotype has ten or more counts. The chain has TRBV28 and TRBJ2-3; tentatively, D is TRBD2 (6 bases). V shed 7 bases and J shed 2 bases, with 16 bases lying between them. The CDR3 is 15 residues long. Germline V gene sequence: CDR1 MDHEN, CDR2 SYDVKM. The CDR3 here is CASTLFGLSTDTQYF. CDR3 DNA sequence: TGTGCCAGCACCCTCTTCGGACTATCCACAGATACGCAGTATTTT. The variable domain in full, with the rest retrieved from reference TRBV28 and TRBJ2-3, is DVKVTQSSRYLVKRTGEKVFLECVQDMDHENMFWYRQDPGLGLRLIYFSYDVKMKEKGDIPEGYSVSREKKERFSLILESASTNQTSMYLCASTLFGLSTDTQYFGPGTRLTVL.

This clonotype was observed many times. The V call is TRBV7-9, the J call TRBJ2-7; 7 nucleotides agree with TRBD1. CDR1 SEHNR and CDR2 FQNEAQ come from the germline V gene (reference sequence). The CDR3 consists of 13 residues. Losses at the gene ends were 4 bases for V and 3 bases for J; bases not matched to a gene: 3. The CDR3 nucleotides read TGTGCCAGCAGCTGGGACAGTCACTACGAGCAGTACTTC. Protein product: CASSWDSHYEQYF.

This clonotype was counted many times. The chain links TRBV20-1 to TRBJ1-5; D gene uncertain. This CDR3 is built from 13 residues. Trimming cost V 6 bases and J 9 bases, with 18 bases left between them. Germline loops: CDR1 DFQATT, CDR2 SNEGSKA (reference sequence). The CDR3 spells CSAWESSGGPQHF. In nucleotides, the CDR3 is TGCAGTGCCTGGGAATCTAGCGGCGGGCCCCAGCATTTT.

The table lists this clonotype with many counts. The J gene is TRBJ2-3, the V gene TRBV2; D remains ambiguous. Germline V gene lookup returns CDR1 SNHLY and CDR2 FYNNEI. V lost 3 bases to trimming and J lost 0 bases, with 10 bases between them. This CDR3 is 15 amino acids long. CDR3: CASSDRVVSTDTQYF. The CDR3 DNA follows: TGTGCCAGCAGTGACCGGGTCGTTAGCACAGATACGCAGTATTTT.

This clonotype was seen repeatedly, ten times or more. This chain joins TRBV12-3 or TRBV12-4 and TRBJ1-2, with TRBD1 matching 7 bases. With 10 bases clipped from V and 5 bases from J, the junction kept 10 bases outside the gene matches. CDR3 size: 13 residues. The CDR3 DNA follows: TGTGCCACCTCAGAGGGCAGGGGGTATGGCTACACCTTC. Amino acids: CATSEGRGYGYTF.

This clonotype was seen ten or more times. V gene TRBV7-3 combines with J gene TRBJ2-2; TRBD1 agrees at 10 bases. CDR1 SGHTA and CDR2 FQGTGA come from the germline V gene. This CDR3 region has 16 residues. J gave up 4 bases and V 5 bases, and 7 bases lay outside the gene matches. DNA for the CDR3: TGTGCCAGCAGCCTCGACAGGGGGCTTATCACCGGGGAGCTGTTTTTT. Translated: CASSLDRGLITGELFF.

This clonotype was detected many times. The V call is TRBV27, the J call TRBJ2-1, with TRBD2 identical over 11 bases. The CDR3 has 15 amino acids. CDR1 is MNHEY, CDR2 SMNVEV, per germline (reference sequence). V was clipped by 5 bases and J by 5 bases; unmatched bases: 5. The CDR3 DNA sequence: TGTGCCAGCAGTCTCAGACTAGCGGGAAACAATGAGCAGTTCTTC. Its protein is CASSLRLAGNNEQFF.

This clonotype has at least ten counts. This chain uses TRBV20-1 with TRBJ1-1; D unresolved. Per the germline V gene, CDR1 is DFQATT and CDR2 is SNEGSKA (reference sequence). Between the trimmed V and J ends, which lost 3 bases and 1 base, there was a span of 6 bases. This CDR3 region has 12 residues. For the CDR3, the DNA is TGCAGTGCTAGGGTACCGAACACTGAAGCTTTCTTT. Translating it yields CSARVPNTEAFF.

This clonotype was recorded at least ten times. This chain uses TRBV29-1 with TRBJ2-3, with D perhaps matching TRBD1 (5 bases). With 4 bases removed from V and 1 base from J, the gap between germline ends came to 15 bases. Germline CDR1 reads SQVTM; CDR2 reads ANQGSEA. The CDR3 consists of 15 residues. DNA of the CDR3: TGCAGCGTTGTCTCAGGGTCGACGGGCACAGATACGCAGTATTTT. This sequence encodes CSVVSGSTGTDTQYF.

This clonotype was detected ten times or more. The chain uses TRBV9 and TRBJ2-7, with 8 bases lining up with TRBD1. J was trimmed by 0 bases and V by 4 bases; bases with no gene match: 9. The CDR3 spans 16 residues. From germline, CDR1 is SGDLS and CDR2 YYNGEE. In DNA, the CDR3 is TGTGCCAGCAGCACCGACAGGGGTCCAAGCTCCTACGAGCAGTACTTC. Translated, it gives CASSTDRGPSSYEQYF.

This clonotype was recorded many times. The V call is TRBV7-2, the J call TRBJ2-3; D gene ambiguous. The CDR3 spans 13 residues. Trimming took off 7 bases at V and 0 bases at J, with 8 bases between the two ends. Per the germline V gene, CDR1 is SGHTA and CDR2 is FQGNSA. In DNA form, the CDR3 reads TGTGCCAGCACCCTTTCTAGCACAGATACGCAGTATTTT. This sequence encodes CASTLSSTDTQYF.

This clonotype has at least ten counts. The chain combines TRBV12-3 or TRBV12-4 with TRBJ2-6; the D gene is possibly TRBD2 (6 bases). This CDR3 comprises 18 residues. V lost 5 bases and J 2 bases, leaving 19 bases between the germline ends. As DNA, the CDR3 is TGTGCCAGCAGTAGCAAATACGGGGGAGTTACTGGGGCCAACGTCCTGACTTTC. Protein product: CASSSKYGGVTGANVLTF.

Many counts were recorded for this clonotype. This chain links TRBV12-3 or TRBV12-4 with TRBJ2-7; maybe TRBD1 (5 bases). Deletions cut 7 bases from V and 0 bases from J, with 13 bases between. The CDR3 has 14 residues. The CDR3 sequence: CASTPARDSYEQYF. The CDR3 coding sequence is TGTGCCAGCACCCCGGCCAGGGACTCCTACGAGCAGTACTTC.